Listed here are 3 T cell receptor beta chains from one sample, sequenced in a study of shared clonotypes between healthy human individuals (TCRdb year 2020). CD8 naive samples were CD45RO-negative cells positively selected for CCR7, giving a CD45RA+CCR7+ population that excluded TemRA cells. Library preparation used the immunoSEQ multiplex PCR assay. TCRdb obtained this table from immuneACCESS and retained in-frame rearrangements with V and J assigned. These tables miss some clones; where compared with another copy, unresolved V genes account for less than half of the shortfall, and the remainder is unexplained. This sample lists 600,000 or so clones; roughly 98% were detected once. The ten largest clonotypes hold 0.3% of the sample. The material sequenced was naive CD8+ T cells sorted from blood. Interpreted using the paper, the cell subset or site label stands for: CD45RA+CCR7+. The receptors derive from a young man in good health.

In regard to this clone: At one end, the junction sequence differs from germline, possibly due to a read error. The chain is built from TRBV29-1 and TRBJ2-4; the D call may be TRBD1 or TRBD2 (5 bases each). The V gene's germline CDR1 is SQVTM and CDR2 ANQGSEA. The CDR3 contains 11 residues. The CDR3 loop is CSVDRPGGKDF. The CDR3 nucleotides read TGCAGCGTTGATCGGCCTGGGGGTAAGGACTTC.

The CDR3 region is CASSLNSYNEQFF. The CDR3 nucleotides are TGTGCCAGCAGCTTAAACTCATACAATGAGCAGTTCTTC. The chain recombines TRBV7-7 with TRBJ2-1; D remains unclear. V dropped 2 bases and J dropped 4 bases, with 6 bases sitting between them. This CDR3 region has 13 residues. Germline CDR1 and CDR2: SSHAT and FNYEAQ (reference sequence).

The rearrangement uses TRBV9 and TRBJ2-7; TRBD1 aligns across 7 bases. Germline-derived CDR1 and CDR2 are SGDLS and YYNGEE. There are 15 residues in the CDR3. Trimming removed 2 bases from V and 3 bases from J; junction bases left unmatched: 8. The CDR3 protein is CASSVATGADYEQYF. The CDR3 nucleotides read TGTGCCAGCAGCGTGGCTACAGGGGCCGACTACGAGCAGTACTTC.